Shown below are 27 T cell receptor beta chains from a single sample sequenced in a study of T cell responses to AZD1222 COVID-19 vaccine. Sequencing was performed with immunoSEQ multiplex PCR; in TCRdb, only in-frame clones are kept and a portion is missing. The sample has about 100,000 clones; 92% are singletons. The sample consisted of peripheral blood, taken on day 0 of AZD1222 vaccination. These receptors came from an adult in good health.

The chain combines TRBV3-1 (or the pseudogene TRBV3-2) with TRBJ1-1; D may be TRBD1 (6 bases). This CDR3 comprises 13 residues. Germline lookup yields CDR1 LGHDT and CDR2 YNNKEL (reference sequence). V lost 1 base, J lost 4 bases, and 7 bases lay in between. CDR3 DNA sequence: TGTGCCAGCAGCCAAGTAGGGGGCACTGAAGCTTTCTTT. Amino acids: CASSQVGGTEAFF.

The chain recombines TRBV7-2 with TRBJ1-6; D not resolved. Germline-derived CDR1 and CDR2 are SGHTA and FQGNSA. Deletions cut 3 bases from V and 6 bases from J, with 9 bases between. The CDR3 sequence is 14 residues long. The CDR3 coding sequence is TGTGCCAGCAGCTTCCCGCAGGCTAATTCACCCCTCCACTTT. The encoded protein is CASSFPQANSPLHF.

CDR3 bases: TGTGCCGGCGGGATCCTCCCAGATACGCAGTATTTT. Its protein product is CAGGILPDTQYF. The chain joins TRBV30 to TRBJ2-3, with D possibly TRBD2 on 6 matching bases. Trimming took off 8 bases at V and 4 bases at J, with 13 bases between the two ends. The germline V gene encodes CDR1 GTSNPN and CDR2 SVGIG (reference sequence). This CDR3 region has 12 residues.

V and J are TRBV13 and TRBJ2-3, with 11 bases aligning to TRBD2. This CDR3 spans 15 amino acids. Per the germline V gene, CDR1 is PRHDT and CDR2 is FYEKMQ (reference sequence). J gave up 2 bases and V 4 bases, and 2 bases lay outside the gene matches. This CDR3 reads CASSSGLAVTDTQYF. In DNA form, the CDR3 reads TGTGCCAGCAGCTCGGGACTAGCGGTCACAGATACGCAGTATTTT.

Points on this clone: At one end, the junction sequence differs from germline, possibly due to a read error. This rearrangement joins TRBV7-7 to TRBJ2-5, with D unresolved. This CDR3 is built from 12 residues. The germline V gene has CDR1 SSHAT and CDR2 FNYEAQ (reference sequence). CDR3 in amino acids: CASSQPQETQYF. CDR3 coding DNA: TGTGCTAGCAGTCAGCCTCAAGAGACCCAGTACTTC.

The V gene is TRBV21-1, the J gene TRBJ1-4; the D call in the table, TRBD1, was not verified against the DNA. TRBV21-1 is a pseudogene locus. The CDR3 length is 15 residues. CDR3 bases: TGTGCCAGCAGCAATAACAGGGGAACTAATGAAAAACTGTTTTTT. Protein product: CASSNNRGTNEKLFF.

This chain connects TRBV19 to TRBJ1-2; maybe TRBD1 (5 bases). V lost 3 bases to trimming and J lost 2 bases, with 13 bases between them. Germline V gene data show CDR1 as LNHDA and CDR2 as SQIVND (reference sequence). CDR3 length: 15 amino acids. CDR3 in amino acids: CASSIYYRDNYGYTF. The CDR3 coding sequence is TGTGCCAGTAGTATTTATTACCGGGACAACTATGGCTACACCTTC.

J is TRBJ1-6 and V is TRBV11-3; D is uncertain. The V end lost 9 bases, the J end lost 5 bases, and 11 bases lay between the germline ends. The CDR3 totals 13 residues. Looked up from germline, CDR1 is SGHNT and CDR2 is YENEEA. CDR3: CAREVGDNSPLHF. The DNA of the CDR3 is TGTGCCAGGGAGGTGGGTGATAATTCACCCCTCCACTTT.

V gene TRBV27 combines with J gene TRBJ2-1, with D tentatively TRBD1 (5 bases). The ends were cut back, 4 bases at V and 12 bases at J, with 22 bases in the middle. Germline V gene data show CDR1 as MNHEY and CDR2 as SMNVEV (reference sequence). CDR3 length equals 15 residues. The CDR3 is CASSSRQNLPLGQFF. CDR3 nucleotide sequence: TGTGCCAGCAGTTCTAGACAGAACCTTCCCTTGGGGCAGTTCTTC.

The rearrangement links TRBV13 to TRBJ2-7, with a tentative D call TRBD1 (5 bases). V gave up 0 bases and J gave up 3 bases, with 9 bases separating them. CDR3 length equals 14 residues. From germline, CDR1 is PRHDT and CDR2 FYEKMQ (reference sequence). The CDR3 loop reads CASSLGRQIYEQYF. The CDR3 coding sequence is TGTGCCAGCAGCTTAGGGCGACAGATCTACGAGCAGTACTTC.

V is TRBV19 and J is TRBJ2-7; tentatively, D is TRBD1 or TRBD2 (5 bases each). Deletions cut 6 bases from V and 0 bases from J, with 9 bases between. There are 13 residues in the CDR3. The germline gives CDR1 LNHDA, CDR2 SQIVND (reference sequence). The CDR3 loop is CASSLGTSYEQYF. The CDR3 DNA is TGTGCCAGTAGCCTGGGGACCTCCTACGAGCAGTACTTC.

The chain carries TRBV24-1 and TRBJ1-5, with 7 positions matching TRBD1. The CDR3 is 15 residues long. Looked up from germline, CDR1 is KGHDR and CDR2 is SFDVKD. V was pared by 0 bases and J by 6 bases, with 4 bases of the junction left unmatched. The chain's CDR3 is CATSDLTGESQPQHF. In DNA, the CDR3 is TGTGCCACCAGTGATTTGACAGGGGAGAGTCAGCCCCAGCATTTT.

The chain recombines TRBV19 with TRBJ2-4; D gene unclear. The CDR3 runs 14 residues. The V and J ends lost 7 bases and 2 bases respectively, with 12 bases between them. Per germline, CDR1 LNHDA and CDR2 SQIVND (reference sequence). The CDR3 sequence: CASNPPYTKNIQYF. In DNA form, the CDR3 reads TGTGCCAGTAACCCCCCGTACACCAAAAACATTCAGTACTTC.

This clone was seen a few times. The V and J genes are TRBV30 and TRBJ1-1; D is possibly TRBD1 (5 bases). The V end lost 2 bases, the J end lost 4 bases, and 8 bases lay between the germline ends. The germline V gene encodes CDR1 GTSNPN and CDR2 SVGIG (reference sequence). The CDR3 covers 12 residues. The CDR3 loop is CAWSSGTTEAFF. DNA of the CDR3: TGTGCCTGGAGTTCGGGGACCACTGAAGCTTTCTTT.

J is TRBJ2-2 and V is TRBV7-3; 9 bases fit TRBD1. CDR3 length: 15 residues. The J segment lost 5 bases and the V segment lost 5 bases, leaving 6 bases of the junction unmatched. In germline, CDR1 is SGHTA, CDR2 FQGTGA. CDR3 DNA: TGTGCCAGCAGCCTGGGACAGGGCGGGACCGGGGAGCTGTTTTTT. Amino acids: CASSLGQGGTGELFF.

The chain carries TRBV28 and TRBJ1-2; 7 bases map to TRBD1. Trimming took 3 bases from V and 8 from J; bases not matched to a gene: 0. The germline CDR1 and CDR2 sequences are MDHEN and SYDVKM. This CDR3 has 11 amino acids. The CDR3: CASSFRGGYTF. CDR3 nucleotides: TGTGCCAGCAGTTTCAGGGGGGGCTACACCTTC.

The chain is built from TRBV9 and TRBJ1-1; no clear D gene. This CDR3 has 13 amino acids. Germline V gene data show CDR1 as SGDLS and CDR2 as YYNGEE. The V end lost 3 bases, the J end lost 0 bases, and 6 bases lay between the germline ends. CDR3 coding DNA: TGTGCCAGCAGCGCCTACTTGAACACTGAAGCTTTCTTT. Protein sequence: CASSAYLNTEAFF.

The chain carries TRBV9 and TRBJ1-5, with unresolved D. Trimming left V 4 bases short and J 0 bases short, with 11 bases between. The germline gives CDR1 SGDLS, CDR2 YYNGEE. CDR3 size: 15 residues. CDR3 nucleotides: TGTGCCAGCAGCCCTAGTGGTAATAGCAATCAGCCCCAGCATTTT. Translation: CASSPSGNSNQPQHF.

This chain's CDR3 is CASSRETDPYEQYF. The CDR3 nucleotides are TGTGCCAGCAGCCGGGAAACAGACCCCTACGAGCAGTACTTC. The chain links TRBV7-9 to TRBJ2-7, with D possibly TRBD2 on 5 matching bases. Per germline, CDR1 SEHNR and CDR2 FQNEAQ (reference sequence). The CDR3 length is 14 residues. V dropped 5 bases and J dropped 2 bases, with 13 bases sitting between them.

This clone was picked up a small number of times. The genes are TRBV6-4 and TRBJ2-7; 11 bases align to TRBD1. Germline CDR1 is MRHNA and CDR2 is SNTAGT. CDR3 size: 14 residues. Germline trimming cut 4 bases from V and 3 bases from J; bases unmatched to any gene: 2. The CDR3 loop is CASSAGTGGYEQYF. DNA for the CDR3: TGTGCCAGCAGTGCCGGGACAGGGGGCTACGAGCAGTACTTC.

The chain recombines TRBV19 with TRBJ2-2, with TRBD1 matching over 11 bases. The CDR3 runs to 18 residues. Trimming cost V 5 bases and J 4 bases; bases outside gene matches: 12. In germline, CDR1 is LNHDA, CDR2 SQIVND (reference sequence). CDR3 coding DNA: TGTGCCAGTAGTCTCTGGACAGGGGGCGATGTGGCCACCGGGGAGCTGTTTTTT. The encoded protein is CASSLWTGGDVATGELFF.

The V gene is TRBV19, the J gene TRBJ1-5; tentative D call: TRBD1 (6 bases). Trimming shortened V by 6 bases and J by 1 base, and 10 bases separated the two germline ends. This CDR3 is 14 amino acids long. Looked up from germline, CDR1 is LNHDA and CDR2 is SQIVND (reference sequence). The CDR3 nucleotides are TGTGCCAGTAGCCCACAGGGAAGCAATCAGCCCCAGCATTTT. Its protein product is CASSPQGSNQPQHF. The full variable domain, in which reference TRBV19 and TRBJ1-5 provide the parts outside the CDR3, is DGGITQSPKYLFRKEGQNVTLSCEQNLNHDAMYWYRQDPGQGLRLIYYSQIVNDFQKGDIAEGYSVSREKKESFPLTVTSAQKNPTAFYLCASSPQGSNQPQHFGDGTRLSIL.

This sequence joins TRBV10-3 and TRBJ1-2, with D unclear. Germline assignment: CDR1 ENHRY and CDR2 SYGVKD. The CDR3 runs to 12 residues. The germline V and J ends were trimmed by 8 bases and 0 bases, with 7 bases remaining between them. The CDR3 bases are TGTGCCATCTCGGGTACTAACTATGGCTACACCTTC. Translating it yields CAISGTNYGYTF.

The V gene is TRBV7-9, the J gene TRBJ1-5, with 10 bases aligning to TRBD1. The V gene's germline CDR1 is SEHNR and CDR2 FQNEAQ (reference sequence). The V and J ends lost 5 bases and 2 bases, in that order; junction bases with no gene match: 3. This CDR3 region has 15 residues. The CDR3 here is CASSLGTGGNQPQHF. CDR3 in DNA: TGTGCCAGCAGCCTCGGGACAGGGGGCAATCAGCCCCAGCATTTT.

V is TRBV20-1 and J is TRBJ1-4; possible D gene TRBD1, 6 bases. There are 14 residues in the CDR3. Trimming shortened V by 3 bases and J by 7 bases, and 15 bases separated the two germline ends. Germline V CDR1 and CDR2: DFQATT, SNEGSKA (reference sequence). The CDR3 DNA reads TGCAGTGCTAGTATGACAGGCGGCGGTGAAAAACTGTTTTTT. Its translation: CSASMTGGGEKLFF.

The chain's CDR3 is CASPLAGAKPHEQYF. The DNA for the CDR3 is TGTGCCAGCCCTCTTGCCGGGGCCAAACCCCACGAGCAGTACTTC. V usage is TRBV6-5 and J usage is TRBJ2-7; D assignment may be TRBD1 or TRBD2 (5 bases each). The germline V and J ends were trimmed by 8 bases and 5 bases, with 22 bases remaining between them. This CDR3 spans 15 amino acids. The germline CDR1 and CDR2 sequences are MNHEY and SVGAGI.

The chain uses TRBV11-3 and TRBJ2-7; D gene ambiguous. Germline lookup yields CDR1 SGHNT and CDR2 YENEEA. V was clipped by 1 base and J by 7 bases, with 11 bases between them. This CDR3 has 13 amino acids. The CDR3 DNA sequence: TGTGCCAGCAGCTTAGGGGCTAGTGGAGAGCAGTACTTC. Its translation: CASSLGASGEQYF.